A single T cell receptor beta chain is shown here with its context. What antigen it recognizes has not been identified. Qualities for individual bases were not recorded, and no much larger clone is one base off. The sample is drawn from a study of B cell selection in AIRE deficiency (dated by TCRdb to the late 2010s). Regarding the complete study: A comparison of TCRbeta repertoires of sorted blood CD4+ conventional T cells and regulatory T cells was made between AIRE-deficient patients and healthy controls. The TCR-sequenced cohort comprised roughly five AIRE-deficient APECED patients and roughly five healthy control donors.

Trimming takes 0 bases from V and 2 bases from J, and the germline ends sit 10 bases apart. The germline V gene sets CDR1 to SGHRS and CDR2 to YFSETQ. Including cysteine and phenylalanine, the CDR3 has 15 amino acids. Just CDR3 DNA is preserved here, 45 bases in frame from base 1. Conventional CD4 T cells were sorted as CD4+CD127+ cells. APECED syndrome was present in the AIRE-deficient patients. A FACSAria flow cytometer was used to sort the Tconv and Treg cells intended for TCRbeta sequencing. The sorted cells went into 5-ml round-bottom polystyrene tubes, and the dry cell pellets were then frozen at -80 degrees C until sequencing. On the study overall, not on this receptor specifically: Only TCRbeta chains were sequenced, and 36.6% of the Treg sequences shared among healthy donors were also detected in healthy Tconv cells, possibly owing to differing TCRalpha chains. Of 3,000 to 4,500 shared Treg TCRbeta sequences, roughly 31% were shared only among healthy donors and around 10% only among patients, suggesting less efficient Treg selection without AIRE. Tconv and Treg cells from AIRE-deficient patients showed TCRBV gene usage, CDR3 length and TCR diversity similar to those of healthy donors. CDR3s were shorter in shared Treg sequences, reflecting a bias toward rearrangements that have few non-templated nucleotide insertions. Around a third of the Treg TCRbeta sequences shared among healthy donors were found in patient Tconv cells, which suggests that Treg-biased clones were diverted into the Tconv compartment.

The immunoSEQ platform was used to sequence the TCRbeta chains. The published analysis was carried out like this. When conventional T cell repertoires were pooled, about 110,000 distinct in-frame TCRbeta sequences were obtained from patients and 13.4x10^4 from healthy donors. Treg TCRbeta sequences found in two or more individuals were classed as public, and these public Treg TCRbeta sequences were then looked for in Tconv repertoires. Differences between groups were assessed using Mann-Whitney U tests with Bonferroni-Dunn correction in GraphPad Prism 7.03. TCRdb stores this immuneACCESS table with in-frame sequences only. Part of the clones is absent; in the studies checked, under half of the shortfall reflects unresolved V genes, and no reason is known for the rest. Clone size and V and J calls were adopted from that table, with D and trimming inferred from the DNA. In all, the sample holds 20,000 to 30,000 clones, and approximately 96% of those were seen once. The ten largest account for 0.2% to 0.25% of the sample.

The chain was built from TRBV5-1 and TRBJ2-3, with TRBD2 as a weak D call on 5 bases. Sequencing used conventional CD4+ T cells sorted from PBMCs. This TCR came from a human donor with AIRE deficiency. The CDR3 reads as follows: CASSLGAGLTDTQYF. The DNA sequence follows: TGCGCCAGCAGCTTGGGTGCGGGCCTCACAGATACGCAGTATTTT.